This TCR beta chain was profiled in a study of Graves' ophthalmopathy and Graves' hyperthyroidism. This clonotype was observed at least ten times. Amplification targeted the TCR beta CDR3 regions, with RNA transcripts as the source material. RT-PCR in the first round used HTBI primers; a second-round multiplex PCR followed. A single record per CDR3 protein comes from TCRdb applying MiXCR to the multiplex PCR reads. Here the sample spans about 220,000 distinct CDR3 sequences, 20% to 25% being singletons. Out of around 9.5 ml of fresh peripheral blood, PBMCs were obtained. Sequencing was performed on peripheral blood. The sequence derives from a woman between 45 and 65 years old with Graves' ophthalmopathy.

For the CDR3, the DNA is TGCGCCAGCAGCTTGGTTCAGAGCAACTATGGCTACACCTTC. Its protein is CASSLVQSNYGYTF. The chain employs TRBV5-1 and TRBJ1-2, with unresolved D. V was clipped by 0 bases and J by 2 bases, with 8 bases between them. This CDR3 has 14 amino acids. Germline CDR1 is SGHRS and CDR2 is YFSETQ.